This TCR beta chain was found in a study of radiotherapy plus CTLA-4 blockade in lung cancer. In germline, CDR1 is SGHTA, CDR2 FQGTGA. The CDR3 covers 13 residues. V lost 5 bases and J 1 base, leaving 8 bases between the germline ends. Sequenced by immunoSEQ multiplex PCR; TCRdb stores in-frame clones only, minus some. Among about 85,000 clones, approximately 83% were seen once, and the ten largest hold approximately 2.2%. The TCR was taken from a human donor with non-small cell lung cancer who had a partial response to radiotherapy plus ipilimumab. The sample consisted of peripheral blood, taken from a patient treated with radiotherapy plus ipilimumab. This chain joins TRBV7-3 and TRBJ1-1; possible D gene TRBD1, 6 bases. CDR3 sequence: CASSQGRNTEAFF. CDR3 bases: TGTGCCAGCAGCCAGGGGAGGAACACTGAAGCTTTCTTT.